Shown below are 11 T cell receptor beta chains from a single sample sequenced in a study of prognosis after radiotherapy for stage I lung cancer. It was by two-round multiplex PCR that TCR beta CDR3 was amplified from genomic DNA. Round-one PCR had primers specific to each TRBV and TRBJ gene. TCRdb reanalysed the multiplex PCR reads using MiXCR and keeps one entry per CDR3 protein. The table lists roughly 14,000 distinct CDR3 sequences, around 33% of them singletons. The sample was PBMCs, taken before or after stereotactic body radiation therapy (not recorded which). These receptors all come from a donor aged 50 or older with non-small cell lung cancer.

This clonotype was found many times. The V call is TRBV20-1, the J call TRBJ2-7, with 9 bases lining up with TRBD2. Per the germline V gene, CDR1 is DFQATT and CDR2 is SNEGSKA (reference sequence). This CDR3 is 18 amino acids long. The trim removed 6 bases at V and 12 bases at J, leaving 30 bases unmatched. The CDR3 loop reads CSARPAAGGAVTSGFLYF. CDR3 DNA sequence: TGCAGTGCGCGCCCGGCGGCAGGGGGAGCCGTAACTAGCGGGTTTCTGTACTTC.

This clonotype occurred many times. This chain connects TRBV24-1 to TRBJ2-3, with D possibly being TRBD1 (6 bases). The CDR3 consists of 13 residues. Germline CDR1 is KGHDR and CDR2 is SFDVKD. Trimming removed 7 bases at V and 1 base at J, with 8 bases between. The CDR3 loop is CATRGAGTDTQYF. Written as DNA, the CDR3 is TGTGCCACCAGGGGGGCGGGCACAGATACGCAGTATTTT.

Concerning this clonotype: Given a much more abundant clone one base away, this may be a read error. This likely comes from a read error, as the CDR3 has no conserved phenylalanine or tryptophan at its end. The DNA is left out, because the CDR3 cannot be placed on it with certainty; the CDR3 is given as TCRdb lists it. The chain couples TRBV9 to TRBJ2-7; the DNA was not used to check the table's D call, TRBD2. From its first to its last residue, the CDR3 has 15 amino acids. Germline assignment: CDR1 SGDLS and CDR2 YYNGEE. CDR3: CASSRTSGPVYEQCL.

This clonotype was counted ten times or more. The V gene is TRBV30, the J gene TRBJ1-3; D call uncertain. The CDR3 has 12 residues. V was pared by 3 bases and J by 4 bases, with 7 bases between. Germline loops: CDR1 GTSNPN, CDR2 SVGIG (reference sequence). CDR3 protein: CAWRTVGNTIYF. CDR3 coding DNA: TGTGCCTGGAGGACCGTAGGAAACACCATATATTTT.

Concerning this clonotype: This may come from a read error, since a much larger clone is one base off. The chain couples TRBV4-1 to TRBJ2-1; 8 positions match TRBD2. Per germline, CDR1 MGHRA and CDR2 YSYEKL. Trimming cost V 2 bases and J 3 bases; bases outside gene matches: 18. CDR3 size: 20 residues. The CDR3 loop reads CASSQSELVRVGTSYNEQFF. The CDR3 DNA reads as TGCGCCAGCAGCCAATCGGAGTTGGTCCGGGTAGGGACTAGCTACAATGAGCAGTTCTTC.

On this clonotype itself: This probably arose from a read error, given a far larger clone one base away. The chain has TRBV7-9 and TRBJ2-3; D is unclear. The CDR3 is 15 residues long. Germline CDR1 is SEHNR and CDR2 is FQNEAQ (reference sequence). This CDR3 is CVSSAAARPTDTQYF. The CDR3 nucleotides are TGTGTCAGCAGCGCGGCGGCTAGACCCACAGATACGCAGTATTTT.

Comment on this clonotype: A far larger clone lies a single base away; this is likely a read error. V usage is TRBV7-3 and J usage is TRBJ2-1; D is tentatively TRBD1 or TRBD2 (5 bases each). The CDR3 is made up of 15 amino acids. V gave up 10 bases and J gave up 0 bases, with 16 bases separating them. Germline V gives CDR1 SGHTA, CDR2 FQGTGA. The CDR3 DNA follows: TGTGCCAACACCCCGGGACCGAGCTCCTACAATGAGCAGTTCTTC. Translation: CANTPGPSSYNEQFF.

In regard to this clonotype: A far larger clone is off by one base, so a read error is likely. The V gene is TRBV28, the J gene TRBJ1-6; 7 nucleotides agree with TRBD1. The DNA end lines up better with TRBJ1-1; the J call may be wrong. Looked up from germline, CDR1 is MDHEN and CDR2 is SYDVKM. The CDR3 covers 17 residues. The CDR3 coding sequence is TGTGCCAGCAGTTTAACAGGGGCCGGTTTGAGGAACACTGGAGCTTTCTTT. Protein sequence: CASSLTGAGLRNTGAFF.

In this sample, this clonotype turned up many times. The chain recombines TRBV10-3 with TRBJ2-7; D is possibly TRBD1 (5 bases). V was shortened by 5 bases and J by 1 base, with 12 bases between the two germline ends. Germline CDR1 is ENHRY and CDR2 is SYGVKD. The CDR3 has 14 residues. CDR3 sequence (DNA): TGTGCCATCAGTAGGACGGACAAATCCTACGAGCAGTACTTC. It specifies CAISRTDKSYEQYF.

This clonotype was seen a handful of times. CDR3 in DNA: TGTGCCAGCACCCAGGGTACCCTCCACTTT. Amino acid sequence: CASTQGTLHF. The chain carries TRBV28 and TRBJ1-6, with TRBD1 as a possible D gene (5 bases). Germline loops: CDR1 MDHEN, CDR2 SYDVKM. The length of the CDR3 is 10 residues. V lost 7 bases, J lost 14 bases, and 9 bases lay in between. The full variable domain, with the rest looked up from reference TRBV28 and TRBJ1-6, is DVKVTQSSRYLVKRTGEKVFLECVQDMDHENMFWYRQDPGLGLRLIYFSYDVKMKEKGDIPEGYSVSREKKERFSLILESASTNQTSMYLCASTQGTLHFGNGTRLTVT.

The chain has TRBV7-8 and TRBJ2-1, with TRBD1 identical over 8 bases. Germline CDR1 reads SGHVS; CDR2 reads FQNEAQ. This CDR3 region has 15 residues. The CDR3 here is CDNSSDDRGSSEQFF. For the CDR3, the DNA is TGTGACAACAGCTCCGATGACAGGGGTTCCAGTGAGCAGTTCTTC. The variable domain in full, completed from reference TRBV7-8 and TRBJ2-1, reads GAGVSQSPRYKVAKRGQDVALRCDPISGHVSLFWYQQALGQGPEFLTYFQNEAQLDKSGLPSDRFFAERPEGSVSTLKIQRTQQEDSAVYLCDNSSDDRGSSEQFFGPGTRLTVL.